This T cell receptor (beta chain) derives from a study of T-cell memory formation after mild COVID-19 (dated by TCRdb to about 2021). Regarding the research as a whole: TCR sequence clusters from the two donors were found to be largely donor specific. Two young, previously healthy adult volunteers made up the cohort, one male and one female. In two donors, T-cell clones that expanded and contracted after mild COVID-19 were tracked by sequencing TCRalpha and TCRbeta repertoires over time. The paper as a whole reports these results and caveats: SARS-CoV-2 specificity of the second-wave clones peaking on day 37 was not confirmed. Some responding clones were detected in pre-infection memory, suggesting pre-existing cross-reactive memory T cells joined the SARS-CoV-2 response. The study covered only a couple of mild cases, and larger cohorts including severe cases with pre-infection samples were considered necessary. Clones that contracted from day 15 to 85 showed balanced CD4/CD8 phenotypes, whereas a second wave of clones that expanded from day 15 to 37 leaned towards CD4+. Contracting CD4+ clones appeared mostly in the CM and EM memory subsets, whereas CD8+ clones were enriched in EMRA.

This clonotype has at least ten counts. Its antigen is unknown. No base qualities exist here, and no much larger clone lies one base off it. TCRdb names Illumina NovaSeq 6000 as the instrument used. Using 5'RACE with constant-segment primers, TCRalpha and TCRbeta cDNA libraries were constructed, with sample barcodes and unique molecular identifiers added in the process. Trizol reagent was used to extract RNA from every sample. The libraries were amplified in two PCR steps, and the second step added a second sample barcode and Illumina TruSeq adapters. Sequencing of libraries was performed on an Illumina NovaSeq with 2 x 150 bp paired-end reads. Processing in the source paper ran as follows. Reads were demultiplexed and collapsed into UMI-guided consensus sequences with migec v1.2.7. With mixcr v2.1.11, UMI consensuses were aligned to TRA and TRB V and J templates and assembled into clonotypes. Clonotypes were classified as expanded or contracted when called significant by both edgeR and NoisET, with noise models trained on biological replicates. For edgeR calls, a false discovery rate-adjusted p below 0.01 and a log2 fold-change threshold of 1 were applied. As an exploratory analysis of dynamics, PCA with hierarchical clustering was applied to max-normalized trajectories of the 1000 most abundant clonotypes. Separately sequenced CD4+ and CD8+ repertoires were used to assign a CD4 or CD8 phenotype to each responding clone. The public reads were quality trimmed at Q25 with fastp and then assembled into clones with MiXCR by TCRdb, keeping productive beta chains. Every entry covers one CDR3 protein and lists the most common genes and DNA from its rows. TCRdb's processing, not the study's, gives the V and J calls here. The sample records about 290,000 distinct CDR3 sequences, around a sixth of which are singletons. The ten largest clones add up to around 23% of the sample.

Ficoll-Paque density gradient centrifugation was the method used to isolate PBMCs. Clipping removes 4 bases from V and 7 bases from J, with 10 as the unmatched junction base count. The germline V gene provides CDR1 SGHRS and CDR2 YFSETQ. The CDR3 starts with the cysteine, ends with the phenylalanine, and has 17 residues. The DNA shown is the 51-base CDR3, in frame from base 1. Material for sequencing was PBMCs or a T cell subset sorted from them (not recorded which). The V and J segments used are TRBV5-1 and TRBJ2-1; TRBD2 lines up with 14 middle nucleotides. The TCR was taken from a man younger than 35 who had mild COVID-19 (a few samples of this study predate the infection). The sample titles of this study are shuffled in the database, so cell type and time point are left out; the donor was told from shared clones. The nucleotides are TGCGCCAGCAGCCCTAGACTAGCGGGGGGGCTATGGAATGAGCAGTTCTTC. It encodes CASSPRLAGGLWNEQFF.